These 15 T cell receptor beta chains share one sample of origin, sequenced in a study of shared clonotypes between healthy human individuals. Produced via immunoSEQ multiplex PCR; TCRdb's table is partial and in-frame only. Here the sample spans some 680,000 clones, about 80% being singletons. The sequencing input was memory CD4+ T cells sorted from blood. The sample's subset: CD45RA-negative fraction. These receptors all stem from a woman in her twenties or thirties in good health.

This chain uses TRBV7-9 with TRBJ1-2; D perhaps matches TRBD1 (6 bases). CDR1 is SEHNR and CDR2 is FQNEAQ in the germline V gene (reference sequence). Between the trimmed V and J ends, which lost 3 bases and 6 bases, there was a span of 17 bases. This CDR3 spans 15 amino acids. CDR3 amino acids: CASSLNRRGEDGYTF. CDR3 bases: TGTGCCAGCAGCTTGAATAGGAGGGGGGAGGATGGCTACACCTTC.

This clone appeared once. The V and J genes are TRBV10-3 and TRBJ1-5, with D possibly TRBD1 on 6 matching bases. Trimming removed 3 bases from V and 0 bases from J, with 9 bases in between. The CDR3 spans 15 residues. Per the germline V gene, CDR1 is ENHRY and CDR2 is SYGVKD. CDR3 bases: TGTGCCATCAGTGACAGGGGAGATAGCAATCAGCCCCAGCATTTT. Its protein is CAISDRGDSNQPQHF.

This chain connects TRBV7-3 to TRBJ2-2, with D possibly matching TRBD2 (5 bases). The CDR3 extends over 15 amino acids. CDR1 is SGHTA and CDR2 is FQGTGA in the germline V gene. V was cut by 6 bases and J by 3 bases, with 14 bases left in between. The CDR3 region is CASRGGQADTGELFF. The CDR3 nucleotides read TGTGCCAGCAGAGGAGGTCAGGCGGACACCGGGGAGCTGTTTTTT.

The count of this clone is one. The V gene is TRBV30, the J gene TRBJ1-6; D unclear. The CDR3 loop spans 17 amino acids. The V end lost 3 bases, the J end lost 6 bases, and 21 bases lay between the germline ends. Germline CDR1 GTSNPN, CDR2 SVGIG (reference sequence). CDR3 sequence reads: CAWRVGRFRDVNSPLHF. CDR3 sequence (DNA): TGTGCCTGGAGGGTAGGGAGATTCCGAGATGTTAATTCACCCCTCCACTTT.

V usage is TRBV25-1 and J usage is TRBJ2-1, with a tentative D call TRBD2 (5 bases). The CDR3 is 15 residues long. Trimming removed 3 bases at V and 6 bases at J, with 15 bases between. Germline assignment: CDR1 MGHDK and CDR2 SYGVNS. The CDR3 loop is CASSDLRGAANEQFF. The CDR3 DNA reads as TGTGCCAGCAGTGACCTACGGGGAGCGGCCAATGAGCAGTTCTTC.

The chain joins TRBV5-1 to TRBJ1-1; the D is unclear. This CDR3 is built from 17 residues. Per germline, CDR1 SGHRS and CDR2 YFSETQ. Trimming shortened V by 0 bases and J by 0 bases, and 15 bases separated the two germline ends. For the CDR3, the DNA is TGCGCCAGCAGCTTGGTATCGGGTGCAGATCTGAACACTGAAGCTTTCTTT. This encodes CASSLVSGADLNTEAFF. Supplemented by reference TRBV5-1 and TRBJ1-1, the full variable domain reads KAGVTQTPRYLIKTRGQQVTLSCSPISGHRSVSWYQQTPGQGLQFLFEYFSETQRNKGNFPGRFSGRQFSNSRSEMNVSTLELGDSALYLCASSLVSGADLNTEAFFGQGTRLTVV.

V and J are TRBV5-1 and TRBJ1-2, with a weak D call TRBD1 (5 bases). Trimming removed 2 bases from V and 2 bases from J, with 7 bases in between. In germline, CDR1 is SGHRS, CDR2 YFSETQ. The CDR3 is 13 residues long. The CDR3 protein is CASSFGGNYGYTF. CDR3 DNA: TGCGCCAGCAGCTTTGGGGGAAACTATGGCTACACCTTC.

The V call is TRBV11-2, the J call TRBJ2-3, with D possibly TRBD1 on 6 matching bases. The V gene's germline CDR1 is SGHAT and CDR2 FQNNGV. This CDR3 has 15 residues. Trimming shortened V by 4 bases and J by 4 bases, and 15 bases separated the two germline ends. CDR3 protein: CASSSQGLGADTQYF. Here the CDR3 DNA reads TGTGCCAGCAGCTCTCAGGGGTTAGGGGCAGATACGCAGTATTTT. The full variable domain, in which reference TRBV11-2 and TRBJ2-3 provide the parts outside the CDR3, is EAGVAQSPRYKIIEKRQSVAFWCNPISGHATLYWYQQILGQGPKLLIQFQNNGVVDDSQLPKDRFSAERLKGVDSTLKIQPAKLEDSAVYLCASSSQGLGADTQYFGPGTRLTVL.

This clone has just one count. The V and J genes are TRBV7-7 and TRBJ2-3; D is tentatively TRBD1 or TRBD2 (5 bases each). CDR3 length equals 14 residues. The V end lost 0 bases, the J end lost 6 bases, and 10 bases lay between the germline ends. The germline CDR1 and CDR2 sequences are SSHAT and FNYEAQ (reference sequence). This chain's CDR3 is CASSLAGGMDTQYF. DNA of the CDR3: TGTGCCAGCAGCTTAGCTGGGGGAATGGATACGCAGTATTTT.

This clone was observed a few times. The V call is TRBV5-8, the J call TRBJ1-4, with D maybe TRBD1 (6 bases). Trimming removed 4 bases at V and 0 bases at J, with 10 bases between. This CDR3 region has 15 residues. From germline, CDR1 is SGHTS and CDR2 YDEGEE. The CDR3 DNA reads as TGTGCCAGCAGCCGGCAGGGGACAACTAATGAAAAACTGTTTTTT. This sequence encodes CASSRQGTTNEKLFF.

This sequence joins TRBV7-2 and TRBJ2-3, with TRBD2 as a possible D gene (6 bases). The ends were cut back, 1 base at V and 0 bases at J, with 11 bases in the middle. CDR1 SGHTA and CDR2 FQGNSA come from the germline V gene. CDR3 length equals 16 residues. The CDR3 is CASSLVGLASTDTQYF. The CDR3 DNA sequence: TGTGCCAGCAGCTTAGTAGGGCTAGCGAGCACAGATACGCAGTATTTT.

The V and J genes are TRBV2 and TRBJ1-4, with no clear D. The CDR3 sequence is 13 residues long. Trimming took off 7 bases at V and 8 bases at J, with 14 bases between the two ends. Per germline, CDR1 SNHLY and CDR2 FYNNEI. CDR3 DNA: TGTGCCAGCAATGGGAATCTCGGGGAAAAACTGTTTTTT. Its protein product is CASNGNLGEKLFF. The full variable domain, its missing parts supplied by reference TRBV2 and TRBJ1-4, is EPEVTQTPSHQVTQMGQEVILRCVPISNHLYFYWYRQILGQKVEFLVSFYNNEISEKSEIFDDQFSVERPDGSNFTLKIRSTKLEDSAMYFCASNGNLGEKLFFGSGTQLSVL.

This clone was seen more than once but under ten times. The chain employs TRBV4-1 and TRBJ2-2; tentatively, D is TRBD2 (6 bases). The CDR3 consists of 16 residues. Germline V gene lookup returns CDR1 MGHRA and CDR2 YSYEKL. V was cut by 4 bases and J by 1 base, with 13 bases left in between. CDR3 coding DNA: TGCGCCAGCAGCCGATCCGGGACTGGGAACACCGGGGAGCTGTTTTTT. It codes for CASSRSGTGNTGELFF.

This clone was found a few times. The V gene is TRBV21-1, the J gene TRBJ1-3. TRBV21-1 is annotated as a pseudogene. The CDR3 extends over 19 amino acids. The CDR3 here is CASSGNGAEGTASGNTIYF. DNA of the CDR3: TGTGCCAGCAGCGGGAACGGAGCCGAGGGAACAGCCTCTGGAAACACCATATATTTT.

This clone was seen only once. The rearrangement uses TRBV11-2 and TRBJ2-1; no clear D. V lost 4 bases and J 9 bases, leaving 19 bases between the germline ends. This CDR3 is built from 15 residues. Germline assignment: CDR1 SGHAT and CDR2 FQNNGV. The CDR3: CASSSQDVGVSEQFF. DNA for the CDR3: TGTGCCAGCAGCTCCCAGGACGTCGGAGTGAGTGAGCAGTTCTTC.